The subject of this entry is one TCR beta chain. This sample stems from a study of blood T cell repertoires in COVID-19. Per the original data handling: Quantification of nucleated cells was approximated via reference gene primer amplification. Repertoires were generated with immunoSEQ multiplex PCR, while TCRdb's copy carries only in-frame clones and drops some. The D gene and trimming were derived from the DNA, and the V and J assignments and clone size from that table. Of 120,000 to 150,000 clones in the sample, around 89% were seen once. The V gene's germline CDR1 is SNHLY and CDR2 FYNNEI. There are 14 residues in the CDR3. Trimming cost V 8 bases and J 2 bases; bases outside gene matches: 9.

This clonotype was obtained from a human donor with COVID-19, enrolled during active disease. The donor label of this sample is uncertain. Material for sequencing was peripheral blood. The rearrangement joins TRBV2 to TRBJ2-7; 7 nucleotides align to TRBD2. Written as DNA, the CDR3 is TGTGCCAGCCAAATGCTAGCGGTACCCTACGAGCAGTACTTC. Translation: CASQMLAVPYEQYF.